This entry lists 27 T cell receptor beta chains sequenced from one sample in a study of CXCR3-negative and CXCR3-positive naive CD8 T cells. TRB cDNA libraries were made by UMI-labeled 5' RACE. TCRdb re-analyzed the 5' RACE reads; it lists each CDR3 protein once, without DNA. This table holds about 130,000 distinct CDR3 sequences. Sequences were obtained from naive CXCR3- CD8+ T cells from blood. Specified subset: CD45RO-CCR7+CD27+CD95- naive CD8+ T cells lacking CXCR3 (TNR3-). The receptor set was obtained from a human donor in good health. Some clones in this sample may be carry-over from other donors' samples.

The rearrangement uses TRBV5-1 and TRBJ2-3; TCRdb selects TRBD1, and the lack of DNA leaves this call unchecked. Germline values: CDR1 SGHRS, CDR2 YFSETQ. The CDR3 runs to 18 residues. CDR3 sequence reads: CASSLTTYGQGHTDTQYF.

V usage is TRBV20-1 and J usage is TRBJ2-7. The CDR3 length is 15 residues. Germline V lookup: CDR1 DFQATT, CDR2 SNEGSKA (reference sequence). CDR3 sequence: CSARDFSGTSYEQYF.

The chain employs TRBV28 and TRBJ2-1; lacking DNA, the TRBD2 call made by TCRdb goes unchecked. Germline CDR1 and CDR2: MDHEN and SYDVKM. The length of the CDR3 is 16 residues. CDR3 amino acids: CASSFSSGKEIREQFF. The whole variable domain, filled in from reference TRBV28 and TRBJ2-1, reads DVKVTQSSRYLVKRTGEKVFLECVQDMDHENMFWYRQDPGLGLRLIYFSYDVKMKEKGDIPEGYSVSREKKERFSLILESASTNQTSMYLCASSFSSGKEIREQFFGPGTRLTVL.

V gene TRBV7-8 combines with J gene TRBJ2-7; TCRdb's D gene call, TRBD1, goes unchecked for lack of DNA. CDR3 size: 12 residues. Germline CDR1 SGHVS, CDR2 FQNEAQ. CDR3 region: CASTQDSYEQYF.

The chain joins TRBV14 to TRBJ1-2; TCRdb's D call of TRBD1 is untestable without DNA. There are 13 residues in the CDR3. The germline V gene has CDR1 SGHDN and CDR2 FVKESK. The CDR3 protein is CASSFGQVYGYTF.

The rearrangement joins TRBV29-1 to TRBJ2-3; TCRdb names TRBD1, which stays unverified in the absence of DNA. Germline CDR1 SQVTM, CDR2 ANQGSEA. The CDR3 loop spans 15 amino acids. CDR3 amino acids: CSVEGDSDSTDTQYF.

The rearrangement joins TRBV10-3 to TRBJ2-1; the D call from TCRdb, TRBD2, cannot be confirmed without DNA. The germline gives CDR1 ENHRY, CDR2 SYGVKD. The CDR3 has 13 amino acids. The CDR3 loop is CASGTTSYNEQFF.

The rearrangement uses TRBV20-1 and TRBJ2-1. Germline CDR1 is DFQATT and CDR2 is SNEGSKA (reference sequence). The CDR3 extends over 13 amino acids. The CDR3 reads CSARWTKGNEQFF.

This chain connects TRBV6-6 to TRBJ2-7; TCRdb's D call of TRBD1 is untestable without DNA. The CDR3 has 12 amino acids. Germline loops: CDR1 MNHNY, CDR2 SVGAGI (reference sequence). This chain's CDR3 is CASPGSRSEQYF.

The chain combines TRBV9 with TRBJ1-3; lacking DNA, the TRBD1 call made by TCRdb goes unchecked. The length of the CDR3 is 14 residues. Germline V gene sequence: CDR1 SGDLS, CDR2 YYNGEE. CDR3 region: CASSGRVHGNTIYF.

V is TRBV27 and J is TRBJ2-1; TCRdb selects TRBD1, and the lack of DNA leaves this call unchecked. CDR3 length: 14 amino acids. Per germline, CDR1 MNHEY and CDR2 SMNVEV (reference sequence). The CDR3 here is CASSPWGTGNEQFF.

The chain employs TRBV10-3 and TRBJ2-7. Germline V gene sequence: CDR1 ENHRY, CDR2 SYGVKD. CDR3 length: 13 amino acids. This chain's CDR3 is CAISEGSSYEQYF.

The chain uses TRBV15 and TRBJ2-7; TCRdb's D gene call, TRBD1, goes unchecked for lack of DNA. CDR1 is LNHNV, CDR2 YYDKDF, per germline (reference sequence). CDR3 length equals 15 residues. The CDR3 reads CATGLAGAHTYEQYF.

V usage is TRBV5-8 and J usage is TRBJ2-3; the D gene TCRdb calls, TRBD1, cannot be checked with no DNA. Germline V gene sequence: CDR1 SGHTS, CDR2 YDEGEE. The CDR3 extends over 15 amino acids. CDR3 region: CASSSGTGGGDTQYF.

This chain joins TRBV4-2 and TRBJ1-5. The CDR3 runs to 15 residues. Germline lookup yields CDR1 LGHNA and CDR2 YNFKEQ. The CDR3 sequence: CASSQEAGSNQPQHF.

This sequence joins TRBV6-2 or TRBV6-3 and TRBJ2-3; there is no DNA to check the TCRdb D call of TRBD2. Germline-derived CDR1 and CDR2 are MNHEY and SVGEGT. This CDR3 has 15 residues. CDR3 protein: CASSPAGVETDTQYF.

This sequence joins TRBV20-1 and TRBJ2-1. The CDR3 extends over 12 amino acids. Germline assignment: CDR1 DFQATT and CDR2 SNEGSKA (reference sequence). CDR3 in amino acids: CSALGSYNEQFF.

The chain couples TRBV4-1 to TRBJ1-2. CDR3 size: 16 residues. Germline assignment: CDR1 MGHRA and CDR2 YSYEKL. CDR3 region: CASSQDRKEPDYGYTF.

The V and J genes are TRBV5-6 and TRBJ2-5. Germline V CDR1 and CDR2: SGHDT, YYEEEE. The CDR3 has 14 amino acids. The CDR3 is CASSLSEGLETQYF.

The chain combines TRBV7-9 with TRBJ1-1; TCRdb's D call of TRBD1 is untestable without DNA. This CDR3 comprises 13 residues. CDR1 and CDR2 (germline): SEHNR, FQNEAQ (reference sequence). The CDR3 is CASSPPGASEAFF.

The V gene is TRBV3-1, the J gene TRBJ1-6. There are 13 residues in the CDR3. Germline V gives CDR1 LGHDT, CDR2 YNNKEL (reference sequence). The chain's CDR3 is CASSQDPGGPLHF.

This chain uses TRBV2 with TRBJ2-5; with no DNA, the TCRdb D assignment of TRBD2 cannot be verified. The CDR3 runs 16 residues. CDR1 is SNHLY, CDR2 FYNNEI, per germline. The CDR3: CASEPAGGRKFETQYF.

CDR3 sequence: CASSPATGLGSPLHF. The rearrangement joins TRBV28 to TRBJ1-6; TCRdb selects TRBD1, and the lack of DNA leaves this call unchecked. This CDR3 contains 15 residues. Germline-derived CDR1 and CDR2 are MDHEN and SYDVKM.

The chain couples TRBV12-3 or TRBV12-4 to TRBJ2-2; TCRdb lists TRBD1, though no DNA is available to test this call. The CDR3 length is 15 residues. CDR3 residues: CASSFGQENTGELFF.

This sequence joins TRBV29-1 and TRBJ2-2; there is no DNA to check the TCRdb D call of TRBD2. This CDR3 contains 12 residues. Germline V gene data show CDR1 as SQVTM and CDR2 as ANQGSEA. The CDR3: CSARLITGELFF.

V is TRBV29-1 and J is TRBJ2-2; TCRdb lists TRBD1, though no DNA is available to test this call. The length of the CDR3 is 12 residues. Germline CDR1 is SQVTM and CDR2 is ANQGSEA. This chain's CDR3 is CSVVEGPGGLFF.

The chain carries TRBV9 and TRBJ1-1. The germline CDR1 and CDR2 sequences are SGDLS and YYNGEE. The CDR3 spans 17 residues. This CDR3 is CASSVEGMWGGTTEAFF.